This TCR beta chain was obtained from a study of T cell repertoires in ileal Crohn's disease. The germline gives CDR1 MNHNY, CDR2 SVGAGI (reference sequence). Trimming removed 5 bases from V and 11 bases from J; junction bases left unmatched: 7. The CDR3 covers 14 residues. A few counts support this clone. Its target is unknown. Study-level findings and limits: Active smokers at surgery had more clonal expansions than non-smokers.

Assay: immunoSEQ multiplex PCR; the TCRdb copy retains only in-frame clones and omits some. The repertoire holds 13,000 or so clones, with around 80% as singletons. Indicated time point: inflamed ileum from the surgical specimen. The chain carries TRBV6-6 and TRBJ1-6; 9 nucleotides align to TRBD1. Material for sequencing was ileal tissue. This clonotype was obtained from an adult with Crohn's disease. The CDR3 reads CASSKPGQGAPLHF. CDR3 bases: TGTGCCAGCAGTAAACCGGGACAGGGAGCACCCCTCCACTTT.